The T cell receptor beta chain under discussion was sequenced for a study of shared clonotypes between healthy human individuals. This clone was recorded only once. Libraries were prepared by immunoSEQ multiplex PCR; TCRdb keeps only in-frame clonotypes and omits some of them. The sample has some 1,100,000 clones, approximately 80% seen once. The length of the CDR3 is 16 residues. Germline lookup yields CDR1 SEHNR and CDR2 FQNEAQ (reference sequence). V gave up 4 bases and J gave up 8 bases; unmatched junction bases: 8. The sequence was collected from a man between 18 and 35 years old in good health. Some clones in this sample may be carry-over from other donors' samples. V usage is TRBV7-9 and J usage is TRBJ2-1; 13 bases are shared with TRBD2. Specimen: memory CD4+ T cells from PBMCs. Subset meaning: CD45RA-negative fraction. The CDR3 coding sequence is TGTGCCAGCAGCTCAACCGGGACTAGCGGGATAGATGAGCAGTTCTTC. Its translation is CASSSTGTSGIDEQFF.